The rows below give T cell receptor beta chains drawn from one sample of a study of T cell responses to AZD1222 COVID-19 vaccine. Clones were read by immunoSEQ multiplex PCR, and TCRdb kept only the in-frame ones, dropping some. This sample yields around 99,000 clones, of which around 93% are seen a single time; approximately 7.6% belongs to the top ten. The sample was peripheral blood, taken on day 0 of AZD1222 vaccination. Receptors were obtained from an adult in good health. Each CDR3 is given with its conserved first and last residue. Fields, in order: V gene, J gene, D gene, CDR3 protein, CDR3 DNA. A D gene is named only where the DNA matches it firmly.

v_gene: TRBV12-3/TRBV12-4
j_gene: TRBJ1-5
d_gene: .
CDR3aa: CASSTGRNQPQHF
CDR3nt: TGTGCCAGCAGCACGGGAAGGAATCAGCCCCAGCATTTT

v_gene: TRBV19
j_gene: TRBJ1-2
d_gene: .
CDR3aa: CASSITGTPYGYTF
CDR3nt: TGTGCCAGTAGTATCACCGGGACGCCTTATGGCTACACCTTC

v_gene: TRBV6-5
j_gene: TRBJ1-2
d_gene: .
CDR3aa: CASNYGTSNYGYTF
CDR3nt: TGTGCCAGCAATTATGGGACCTCTAACTATGGCTACACCTTC

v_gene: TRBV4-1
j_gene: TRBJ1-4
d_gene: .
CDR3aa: CASSQVRRRGEKLFF
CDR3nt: TGCGCCAGCAGCCAAGTAAGGCGGAGAGGTGAAAAACTGTTTTTT

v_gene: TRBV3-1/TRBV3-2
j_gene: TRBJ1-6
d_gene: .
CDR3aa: CASSQEFMGGVNSPLHF
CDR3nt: TGTGCCAGCAGCCAAGAATTTATGGGGGGGGTTAATTCACCCCTCCACTTT

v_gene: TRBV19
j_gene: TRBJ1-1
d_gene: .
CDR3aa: CASSLQVRNTEAFF
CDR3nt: TGTGCCAGTAGTTTACAGGTCAGGAACACTGAAGCTTTCTTT

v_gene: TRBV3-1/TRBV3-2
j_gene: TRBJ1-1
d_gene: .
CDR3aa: CASSRSGSTEAFF
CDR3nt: TGTGCCAGCAGCCGGTCCGGGTCCACTGAAGCTTTCTTT

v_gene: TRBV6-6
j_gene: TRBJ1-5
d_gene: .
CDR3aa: CASSYGTVNQPQHF
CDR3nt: TGTGCCAGCAGTTACGGGACTGTCAATCAGCCCCAGCATTTT

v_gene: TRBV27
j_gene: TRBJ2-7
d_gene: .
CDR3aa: CASSLSGSYYEQYF
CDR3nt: TGTGCCAGCAGTTTAAGTGGGTCTTACTACGAGCAGTACTTC

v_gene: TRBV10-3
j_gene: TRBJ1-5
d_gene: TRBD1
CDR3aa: CAISEDRGLGQPQHF
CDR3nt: TGTGCCATCAGTGAGGACAGGGGGCTAGGGCAGCCCCAGCATTTT

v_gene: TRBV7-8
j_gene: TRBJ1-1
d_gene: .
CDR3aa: CASSLAHGVMNTEAFF
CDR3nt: TGTGCCAGCAGCTTAGCTCACGGGGTGATGAACACTGAAGCTTTCTTT

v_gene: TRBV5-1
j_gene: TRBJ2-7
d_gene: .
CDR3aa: CASSPDGYYEQYF
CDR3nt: TGCGCCAGCAGCCCAGACGGATACTACGAGCAGTACTTC

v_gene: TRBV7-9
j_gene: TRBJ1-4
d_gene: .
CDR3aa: CASSFQATNEKLFF
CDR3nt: TGTGCCAGCAGCTTTCAGGCAACTAATGAAAAACTGTTTTTT

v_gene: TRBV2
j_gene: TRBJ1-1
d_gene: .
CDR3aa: CASSRRQTMNTEAFF
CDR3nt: TGTGCCAGCAGTCGTCGACAAACCATGAACACTGAAGCTTTCTTT

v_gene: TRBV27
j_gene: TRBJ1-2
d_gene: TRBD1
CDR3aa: CASSITGGSYGYTF
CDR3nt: TGTGCCAGCAGTATCACAGGGGGTAGCTATGGCTACACCTTC

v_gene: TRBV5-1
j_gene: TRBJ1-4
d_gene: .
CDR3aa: CASSKSGTSNEKLFF
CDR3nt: TGCGCCAGCAGCAAGTCCGGGACTTCGAATGAAAAACTGTTTTTT

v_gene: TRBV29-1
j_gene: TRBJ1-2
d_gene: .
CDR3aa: CSVRRGNYGYTF
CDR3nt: TGCAGCGTTCGCAGGGGTAACTATGGCTACACCTTC

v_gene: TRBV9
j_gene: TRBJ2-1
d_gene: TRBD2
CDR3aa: CASSVGGRSRNEQFF
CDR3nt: TGTGCCAGCAGCGTAGGCGGGAGGAGTAGGAATGAGCAGTTCTTC

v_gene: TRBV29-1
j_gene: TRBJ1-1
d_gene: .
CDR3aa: CSVEVRTEAFF
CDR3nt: TGCAGCGTTGAGGTGCGCACTGAAGCTTTCTTT

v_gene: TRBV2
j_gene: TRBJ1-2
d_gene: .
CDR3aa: CASTQGEANYGYTF
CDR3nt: TGTGCCAGCACCCAAGGCGAGGCTAACTATGGCTACACCTTC

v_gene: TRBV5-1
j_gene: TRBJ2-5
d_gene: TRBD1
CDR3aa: CASSSSYGTGQETQYF
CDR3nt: TGCGCCAGCAGCTCTTCCTACGGGACAGGCCAAGAGACCCAGTACTTC

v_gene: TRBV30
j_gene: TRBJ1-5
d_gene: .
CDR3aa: CAWGEYSNQPQHF
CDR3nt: TGTGCCTGGGGCGAGTATAGCAATCAGCCCCAGCATTTT

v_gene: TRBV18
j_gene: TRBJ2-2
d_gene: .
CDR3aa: CASSFVNTGELFF
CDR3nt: TGTGCCAGCTCGTTCGTGAACACCGGGGAGCTGTTTTTT